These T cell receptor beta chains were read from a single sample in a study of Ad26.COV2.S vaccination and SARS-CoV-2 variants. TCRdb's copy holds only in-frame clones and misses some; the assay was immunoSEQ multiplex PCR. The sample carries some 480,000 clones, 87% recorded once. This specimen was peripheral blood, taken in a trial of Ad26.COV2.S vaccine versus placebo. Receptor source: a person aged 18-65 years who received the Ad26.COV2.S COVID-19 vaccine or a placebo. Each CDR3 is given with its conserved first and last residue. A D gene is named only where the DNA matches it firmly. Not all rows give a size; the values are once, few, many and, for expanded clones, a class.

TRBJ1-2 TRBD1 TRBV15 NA TGTGCCACCAGCAGAGGGGGACAGGGCGGCTATGGCTACACCTTC CATSRGGQGGYGYTF
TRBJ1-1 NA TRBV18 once TGTGCCAGCTCACTTCCACAGGGCCTGGGCACTGAAGCTTTCTTT CASSLPQGLGTEAFF
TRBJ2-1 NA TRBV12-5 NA TGTGCTAGCTCAATAGGGTCATTGGGGAATTATGAGCAGTTCTTC CASSIGSLGNYEQFF
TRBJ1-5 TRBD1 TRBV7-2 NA TGTGCCAGCAGCTCCGCCGGGACAGGGCTCCAGCCCCAGCATTTT CASSSAGTGLQPQHF
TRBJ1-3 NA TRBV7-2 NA TGTGCCAGCAGCTACTACAGGAGAAGCTCTGGAAACACCATATATTTT CASSYYRRSSGNTIYF
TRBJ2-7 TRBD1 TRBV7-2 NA TGTGCCAGCAGCTTAAAGGGCTGGGCAGGGGGAAGCGAGCAGTACTTC CASSLKGWAGGSEQYF
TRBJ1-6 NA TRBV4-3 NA TGCGCCAGCAGCCAAGACGAGGGCCGGGGCGAACCCCTCCACTTT CASSQDEGRGEPLHF
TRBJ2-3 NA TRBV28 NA TGTGCCAGCAGTAAAATACGGGGGCCAGATACGCAGTATTTT CASSKIRGPDTQYF
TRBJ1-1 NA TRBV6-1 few TGTGCCAGCAGTGAGAACAGGATGAACACTGAAGCTTTCTTT CASSENRMNTEAFF
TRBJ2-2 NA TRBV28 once TGTGCCAGCCTCCCGGGTGTAGGGTGGGGGTCCGGGGAGCTGTTTTTT CASLPGVGWGSGELFF
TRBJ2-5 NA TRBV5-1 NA TGCGCCAGCAACCCCGGAGGGGTCCAAGAGACCCAGTACTTC CASNPGGVQETQYF
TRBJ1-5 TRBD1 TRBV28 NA TGTGCCAGCAGCCTGGGACAGGGTTACAATCAGCCCCAGCATTTT CASSLGQGYNQPQHF
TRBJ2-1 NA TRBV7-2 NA TGTGCCAGCAGCTTTCATAGGGGGAGGGCCCGCAATGAGCAGTTCTTC CASSFHRGRARNEQFF
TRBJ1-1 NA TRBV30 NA TGTGCCTGGACGAGTGGGGGGGGGACTGAAGCTTTCTTT CAWTSGGGTEAFF